This section outlines one T cell receptor beta chain sequence together with its context. Its specific antigen is unknown. The sample holds no much larger clone one base away, and base qualities are not on file. Inclusive of the bounding cysteine and phenylalanine, the CDR3 is 13 residues long. This entry keeps only the CDR3 DNA: 39 bases, framed from base 1. Relative to germline, V is 7 bases shorter and J is 13 bases shorter, with 20 bases between their ends. Reading the germline V gene gives CDR1 MDHEN and CDR2 SYDVKM. The data derive from a study of blood T cells in healthy people across ages (dated by TCRdb to about 2015). With regard to the full study: In model experiments, roughly one uniquely barcoded TCR beta cDNA molecule per two T cells was captured by template switching. The study measured age-related changes in TCR beta repertoire diversity using deep sequencing normalized with unique cDNA molecular identifiers. The donors were divided into four age groups: young (average approximately 17 years), middle-aged (under 40), aged (approximately 62) and long-lived (about 79). To avoid experimental bias, donors of different ages were spread randomly across the sequencing lanes. Two additional independent replicas of 1 million unique cDNA reads from the same blood draw were analyzed for two donors (one aged 18 to 29 and one aged 80 or older).

Libraries were prepared through 5' RACE. The listed sequencing device is Illumina HiSeq 2500. A second PCR of roughly 7 to 11 cycles was performed with a sample-barcoded 5' primer and a J-beta primer mix. A unique molecular identifier was introduced onto each TCR beta cDNA molecule by a template-switch 5' adaptor carrying 12 random nucleotides. At least 2.5 million CDR3-containing paired-end reads were obtained from each sample. First-strand cDNA synthesis was performed from all RNA using the Mint cDNA synthesis kit, with priming by a TRBC-specific oligonucleotide. Following uracil-DNA glycosylase treatment, all cDNA underwent a first 18-cycle PCR with the universal primers M1SS and BC2_uni_R. The study's own analysis went as follows. Each sample was normalized by randomly selecting 1 million high-quality reads, each carrying a distinct molecular identifier. Instead of being binned into consensus sequences, reads with shared molecular identifiers were discarded. MiTCR, set to a Q25 quality threshold and the strictest error-elimination algorithm, was used for CDR3 identification, clonotype clustering and error correction. A nonparametric unseen species model using Euler transformation provided a lower-bound estimate of total TCR beta diversity. TCRdb reprocessed the public reads (quality trimming at Q25 with fastp, clone calling with MiXCR) and kept in-frame beta chains. CDR3 protein duplicates are merged, each entry listing the most common genes and DNA. The V and J calls and clone size come from TCRdb's table, not from the authors' own analysis. The sample table contains about 1.8 million distinct CDR3 sequences; only one count was recorded for just under 50% of them. The biggest ten clones account for approximately 2.1% of the sample.

Paper-wide results and their limitations: Because profiling used bulk unsorted PBMCs, naive and antigen-experienced compartments could not be compared conclusively. Observed TCR beta diversity per million T cells fell roughly linearly with age, and a significant reduction was already apparent by age approximately 41. Because the CMV infection status of the donors was unknown, age-related changes in expanded clonotypes may potentially have been confounded. Compared with the aged group, the long-lived group had more naive CD4+ T cells, fewer expanded clones and increased TCR diversity, a pattern suggesting age selection. Total diversity estimates from one million sequenced T cells were considered lower bounds and underestimates. Observed TCR beta diversity correlated strongly with the percentage of naive T cells measured by flow cytometry.

The 39 donors, aged 6 to 90 years, were systemically healthy Caucasian individuals from Russia. About 9.6 milliliters of peripheral blood were collected from each donor into EDTA-treated Vacutainer tubes. Ficoll-Paque density-gradient centrifugation was used to isolate PBMCs, with at least 6.5 million per sample. Total RNA, at least 6 micrograms per sample, was extracted from PBMCs with Trizol reagent. The percentages of naive CD45RAhigh/CD27high T cells were determined by flow cytometry on a PBMC aliquot from every donor. The V and J segments used are TRBV28 and TRBJ2-4, with an unclear D gene assignment. The sequenced sample consisted of blood. The sequence was obtained from a middle-aged woman in good health. The sequenced DNA is TGTGCCAGCACCGGATTTTTGAGGTCCCAGCAGTACTTC. It translates as CASTGFLRSQQYF.